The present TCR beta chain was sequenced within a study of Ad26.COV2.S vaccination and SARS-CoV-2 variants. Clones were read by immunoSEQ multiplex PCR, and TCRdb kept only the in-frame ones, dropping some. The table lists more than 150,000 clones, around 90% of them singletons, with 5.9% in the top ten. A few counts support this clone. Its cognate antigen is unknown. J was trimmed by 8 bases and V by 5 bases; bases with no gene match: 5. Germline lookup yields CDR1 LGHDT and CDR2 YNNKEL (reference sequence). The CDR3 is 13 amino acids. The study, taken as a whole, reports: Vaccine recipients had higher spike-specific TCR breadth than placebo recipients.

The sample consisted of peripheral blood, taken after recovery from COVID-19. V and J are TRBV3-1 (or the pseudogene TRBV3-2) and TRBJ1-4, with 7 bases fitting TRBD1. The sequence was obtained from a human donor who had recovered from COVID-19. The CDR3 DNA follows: TGTGCCAGCAGCTACTTGACAGGGGAAAAACTGTTTTTT. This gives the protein CASSYLTGEKLFF.